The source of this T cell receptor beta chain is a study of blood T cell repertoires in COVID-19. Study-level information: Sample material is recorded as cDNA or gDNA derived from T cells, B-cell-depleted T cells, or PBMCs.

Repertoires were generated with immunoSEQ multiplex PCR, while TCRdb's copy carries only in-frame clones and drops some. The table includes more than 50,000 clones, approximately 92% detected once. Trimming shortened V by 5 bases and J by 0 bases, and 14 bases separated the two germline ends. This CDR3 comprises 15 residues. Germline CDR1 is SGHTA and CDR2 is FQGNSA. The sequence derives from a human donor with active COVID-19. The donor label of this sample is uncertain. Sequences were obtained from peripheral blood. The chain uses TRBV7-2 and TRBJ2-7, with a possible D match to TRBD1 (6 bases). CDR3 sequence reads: CASSPGGGHSYEQYF. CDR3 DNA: TGTGCCAGCAGCCCTGGGGGCGGGCACTCCTACGAGCAGTACTTC. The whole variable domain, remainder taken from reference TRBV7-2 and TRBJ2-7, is GAGVSQSPSNKVTEKGKDVELRCDPISGHTALYWYRQSLGQGLEFLIYFQGNSAPDKSGLPSDRFSAERTGGSVSTLTIQRTQQEDSAVYLCASSPGGGHSYEQYFGPGTRLTVT.